This TCR beta chain was sequenced for a study of Ad26.COV2.S vaccination and SARS-CoV-2 variants (TCRdb year 2021). Regarding the complete study: Vaccine-arm donors were drawn from COV1001, a multicentre, randomized, double-blind, placebo-controlled phase I-IIa trial of Ad26.COV2.S in healthy adults. Ad26.COV2.S was administered intramuscularly at a dose of 5x10^10 or 1x10^11 viral particles, either as one shot or as two shots given 56 days apart. Sequencing of the TCRbeta repertoire served to evaluate the specificity and breadth of SARS-CoV-2-reactive T cell receptors following Ad26.COV2.S vaccination. The TCR-sequenced set comprised approximately 32 samples: around 20 Ad26.COV2.S vaccine recipients, 5 placebo recipients and 8 SARS-CoV-2 convalescent individuals. Participants in the trial were split at random into five groups of five each, receiving low-dose or high-dose Ad26.COV2.S once or twice, or else placebo on both occasions. Throughout the experiments and outcome assessment, investigators stayed blinded to trial group allocation. The full study reports these points: Compared with placebo recipients, Ad26.COV2.S recipients showed higher spike-specific TCR breadth (P = 0.0014). Non-spike TCR breadth was comparable between vaccine and placebo recipients, consistent with the vaccine containing only spike. After vaccination, substantial breadth of spike-specific CD8+ and CD4+ T cell responses was reported. It was noted by the authors that total T cell responses may have been underestimated by the TCR breadth and depth analyses. The study lacked the statistical power to compare responses across vaccine doses or regimens.

This clone was seen just once. Its antigen target is currently unknown. No per-base quality is available; no much larger clone lies one base away. The immunoSEQ Assay was the method used to sequence TCRbeta CDR3 regions. After extraction, genomic DNA underwent amplification by bias-controlled multiplex PCR, followed by high-throughput sequencing. Under the source paper's analysis protocol: To quantify the absolute abundance of every unique TCRbeta CDR3 region, sequences were collapsed and filtered. Usable DNA was measured by amplifying reference genes present in all nucleated cells, and TCRbeta template counts were normalized to that usable DNA to estimate T cell fraction. Repertoire TCRs were annotated as SARS-CoV-2-specific by exact matching of V gene, CDR3 amino acid sequence and J gene to a known reactive TCR set. The reference SARS-CoV-2 TCR set was obtained from MIRA and was filtered for enrichment in COVID-19-positive ImmuneCODE repertoires, whereby public or cross-reactive TCRs were removed. Based on the MIRA antigens, annotated TCRs were further analysed at the level of specific ORF or position within ORF. Breadth was defined as the number of annotated unique rearrangements divided by the total number of unique productive rearrangements, and depth was defined as the summed frequency of the annotated unique rearrangements. Group comparisons of TCR breadth used two-sided Wilcoxon rank-sum tests. Not all clones reach the TCRdb copy of this immuneACCESS table, which keeps in-frame sequences only. Checked studies attribute under half of the gap to unresolved V genes and leave the rest unexplained. D and trimming come from the DNA, and the V and J calls and clone size come from that table. This sample has about 390,000 clones in its table, and 75% to 90% of those were observed once. The ten largest clones capture 3% to 3.5% of the sample.

There are 15 amino acids in the CDR3, from cysteine to phenylalanine inclusive. Only CDR3 DNA is held: 45 bases, read in frame from base 1. At the junction V is shortened by 4 bases and J by 2 bases, with 17 bases in between. From a lookup of the germline V gene (reference sequence), CDR1 and CDR2 are GTSNPN and SVGIG. In light of the paper, this sample's treatment or condition label describes: about 20 received Ad26.COV2.S at low or high dose, single or two shots; five or six received placebo; per-sample allocation not given. For vaccine and placebo recipients, the sequenced repertoires came from samples collected on day 63 after the first injection. In Cohort 1b, fewer than 30 adults aged 18-55 years were enrolled at a single site in Boston, USA, between 29 July and 7 August 2020. Ad26.COV2.S consisted of a replication-incompetent adenovirus type 26 vector by which a prefusion-stabilized SARS-CoV-2 spike protein from the original Wuhan strain was expressed.

This clonotype was obtained from a person between 18 and 65 years old who received the Ad26.COV2.S COVID-19 vaccine or a placebo. The sequencing used peripheral blood, collected in a trial of Ad26.COV2.S vaccine versus placebo. This sequence uses TRBV30 and TRBJ1-1; no D gene call is confident. DNA sequence: TGTGCCTGGATCCCCGGACTGGCCTTTAACACTGAAGCTTTCTTT. Its coded protein is CAWIPGLAFNTEAFF.